A selection of T cell receptor beta chains follows, all from one sample in a study of identifying expanded T cells in peripheral blood. Assay used: immunoSEQ multiplex PCR; TCRdb lists only in-frame clones, some missing. Seen here are about 82,000 clones, 70% to 90% observed once, and the top ten hold less than 9.5%. The specimen sequenced was blood. The receptors stem from a person between 18 and 75 years old in good health. Each CDR3 is given with its conserved first and last residue. A D gene is named only where the DNA matches it firmly. Clone size is stated in some rows and not others, as once, few, many or a class when expanded.

d_gene	v_gene	abundance	j_gene	CDR3nt	CDR3aa
TRBD2	TRBV7-2	NA	TRBJ2-2	TGTGCCAGCAGCTTAGTTGTGGGAGGGCCGTTGGAGACCGGGGAGCTGTTTTTT	CASSLVVGGPLETGELFF
NA	TRBV29-1	NA	TRBJ1-1	TGCAGCGTTGCGCGAATAGAGGACACTGAAGCTTTCTTT	CSVARIEDTEAFF
NA	TRBV21-1	NA	TRBJ1-2	TGTGCCAGCAGCAAAGAGCCCCAGATAGCCTATGGCTACACCTTC	CASSKEPQIAYGYTF
TRBD1	TRBV30	NA	TRBJ2-4	TGTGCCTGGAGTGGAAGCATCCGGGACAGGGGAAACAGCGGGAGAAACATTCAGTACTTC	CAWSGSIRDRGNSGRNIQYF
NA	TRBV5-4	NA	TRBJ1-2	TGTGCCAGCAGCCCACAGGGCCCATATGGCTACACCTTC	CASSPQGPYGYTF
NA	TRBV7-2	NA	TRBJ2-7	TGTGCCAATGGGGACACTACTCTCGAGCAGTACTTC	CANGDTTLEQYF
NA	TRBV28	NA	TRBJ1-2	TGTGCCAGCAGTTTAAGTGGCCCCTCGGGCTACACCTTC	CASSLSGPSGYTF
TRBD1	TRBV7-9	NA	TRBJ1-1	TGTGCCAGCAGCTTAGGACAGGGGGACACTGAAGCTTTCTTT	CASSLGQGDTEAFF
NA	TRBV7-9	NA	TRBJ1-1	TGTGCCAGCAGCTTAAGTCTCTCTGGAGCTTTCTTT	CASSLSLSGAFF
NA	TRBV7-3	NA	TRBJ1-1	TGTGCCAGCAGCTTATCGCCGGTAGGGTCCCCGAACACTGAAGCTTTCTTT	CASSLSPVGSPNTEAFF
TRBD1	TRBV6-6	NA	TRBJ1-5	TGTGCCAGCAGTCAAGGACAGGGGGGCCATCAGCCCCAGCATTTT	CASSQGQGGHQPQHF
NA	TRBV6-4	once	TRBJ2-2	TGTGCCAGCAGTACAGGAACGAACACCGGGGAGCTGTTTTTT	CASSTGTNTGELFF
NA	TRBV4-1	NA	TRBJ2-7	TGCGCCAGCAGCCAAGTTAGTTTAGGACCCTTAGGCTACGAGCAGTACTTC	CASSQVSLGPLGYEQYF
NA	TRBV7-2	NA	TRBJ2-2	TGTGCCAGCAGCTCTCGGAGGTCCACCGGGGAGCTGTTTTTT	CASSSRRSTGELFF
NA	TRBV10-3	NA	TRBJ2-2	TGTGCCATCAGTGAGCCTCTAGCCCCCGGGGAGCTGTTTTTT	CAISEPLAPGELFF
NA	TRBV4-1	NA	TRBJ2-4	TGCGCCACCCGGGACCTCGCTTCCAAAAACATTCAGTACTTC	CATRDLASKNIQYF
NA	TRBV9	NA	TRBJ2-7	TGTGCCAGCAGCGCCCATTGGGGGACAAGCTACGAGCAGTACTTC	CASSAHWGTSYEQYF